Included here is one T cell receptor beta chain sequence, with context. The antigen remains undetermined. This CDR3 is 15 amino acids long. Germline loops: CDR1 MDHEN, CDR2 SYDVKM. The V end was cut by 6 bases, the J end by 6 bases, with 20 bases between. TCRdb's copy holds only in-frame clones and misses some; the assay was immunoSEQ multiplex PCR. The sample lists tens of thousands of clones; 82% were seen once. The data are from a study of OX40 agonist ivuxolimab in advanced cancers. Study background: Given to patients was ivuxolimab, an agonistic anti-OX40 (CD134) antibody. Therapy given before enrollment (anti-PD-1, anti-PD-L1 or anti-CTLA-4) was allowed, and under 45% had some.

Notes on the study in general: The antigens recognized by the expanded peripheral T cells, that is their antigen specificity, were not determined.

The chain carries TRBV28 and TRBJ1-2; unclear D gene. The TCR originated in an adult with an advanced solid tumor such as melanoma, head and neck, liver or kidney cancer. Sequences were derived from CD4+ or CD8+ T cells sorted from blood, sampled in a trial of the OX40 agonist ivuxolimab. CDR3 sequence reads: CASSSSGLGKHGYTF. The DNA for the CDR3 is TGTGCCAGCAGCTCTAGTGGACTGGGAAAGCATGGCTACACCTTC.